This T cell receptor beta chain came from a study of a mutant IDH1 vaccine in newly diagnosed glioma. For the study at large: Earlier care involved radiotherapy, temozolomide, or both, and the majority received both.

Study-wide points: Overall, 80% to 95% of patients had vaccine-induced immune responses. Among top peripheral T cell clonotypes, changes seemed unrelated to pseudoprogression.

A word on this clone: Its specificity is unknown.

As for time point: week 47, end of study. Every vaccine dose comprised 300 ug of mutant IDH1 20-mer peptide plus topical imiquimod. The CDR3 is 16 residues long. The germline V and J ends were trimmed by 6 bases and 0 bases, with 18 bases remaining between them. Germline lookup yields CDR1 MNHEY and CDR2 SMNVEV (reference sequence). Sequencing was performed with immunoSEQ multiplex PCR; in TCRdb, only in-frame clones are kept and a portion is missing. The sample gives around 50,000 clones, roughly 84% of which show up once; around 4.5% is in the top ten. This material consisted of PBMCs, taken from a glioma patient whose treatment included an IDH1 peptide vaccine. This chain links TRBV27 with TRBJ2-7, with D maybe TRBD2 (5 bases). This clonotype was sampled from a woman aged 25 to 45 with glioma. Some clones in this sample may be carry-over from other donors' samples. The CDR3 sequence: CASSKRVAGLSYEQYF. CDR3 nucleotides: TGTGCCAGCAGCAAAAGGGTCGCGGGCCTCTCCTACGAGCAGTACTTC.